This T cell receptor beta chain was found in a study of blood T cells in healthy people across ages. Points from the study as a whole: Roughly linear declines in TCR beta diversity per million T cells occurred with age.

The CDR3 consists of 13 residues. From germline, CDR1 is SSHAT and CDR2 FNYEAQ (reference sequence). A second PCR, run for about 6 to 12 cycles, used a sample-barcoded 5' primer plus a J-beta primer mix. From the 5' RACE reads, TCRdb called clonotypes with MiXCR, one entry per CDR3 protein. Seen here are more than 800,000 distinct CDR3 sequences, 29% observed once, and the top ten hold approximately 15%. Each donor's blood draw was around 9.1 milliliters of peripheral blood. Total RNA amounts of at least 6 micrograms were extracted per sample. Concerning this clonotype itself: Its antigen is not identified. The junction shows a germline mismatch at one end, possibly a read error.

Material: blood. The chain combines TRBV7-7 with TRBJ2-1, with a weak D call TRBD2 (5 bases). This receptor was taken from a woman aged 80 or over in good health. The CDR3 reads CASSLAKGGEQFF. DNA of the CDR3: TGTGCTAGCAGCTTAGCGAAGGGCGGCGAGCAGTTCTTC.